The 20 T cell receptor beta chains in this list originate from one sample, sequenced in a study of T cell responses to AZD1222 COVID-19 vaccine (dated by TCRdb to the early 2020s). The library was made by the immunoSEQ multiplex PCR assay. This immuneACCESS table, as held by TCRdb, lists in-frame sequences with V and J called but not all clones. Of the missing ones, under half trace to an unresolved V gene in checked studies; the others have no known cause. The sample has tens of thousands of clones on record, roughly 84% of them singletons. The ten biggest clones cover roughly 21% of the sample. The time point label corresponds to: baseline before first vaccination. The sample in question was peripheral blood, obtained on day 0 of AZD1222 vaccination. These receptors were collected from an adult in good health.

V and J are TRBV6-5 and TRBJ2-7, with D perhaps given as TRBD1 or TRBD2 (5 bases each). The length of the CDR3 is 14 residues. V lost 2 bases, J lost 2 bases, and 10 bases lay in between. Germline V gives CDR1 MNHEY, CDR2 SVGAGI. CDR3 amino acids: CASSYNEGTYEQYF. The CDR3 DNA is TGTGCCAGCAGTTACAATGAGGGGACCTACGAGCAGTACTTC.

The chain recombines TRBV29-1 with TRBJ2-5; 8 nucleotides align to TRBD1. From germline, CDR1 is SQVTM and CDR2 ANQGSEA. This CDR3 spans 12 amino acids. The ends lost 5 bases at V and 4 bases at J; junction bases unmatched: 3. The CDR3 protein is CSVQGAGETQYF. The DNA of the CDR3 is TGCAGCGTTCAGGGGGCTGGAGAGACCCAGTACTTC.

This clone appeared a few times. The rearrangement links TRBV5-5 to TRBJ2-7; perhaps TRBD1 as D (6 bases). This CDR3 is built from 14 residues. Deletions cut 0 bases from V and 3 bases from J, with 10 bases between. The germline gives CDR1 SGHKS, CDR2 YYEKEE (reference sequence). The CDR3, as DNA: TGTGCCAGCAGCTTGGCTATAGGGGGCTACGAGCAGTACTTC. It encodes CASSLAIGGYEQYF.

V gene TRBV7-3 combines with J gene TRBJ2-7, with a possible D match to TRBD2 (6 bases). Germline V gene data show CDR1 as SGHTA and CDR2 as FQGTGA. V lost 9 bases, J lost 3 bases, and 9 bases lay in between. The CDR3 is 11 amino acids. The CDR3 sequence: CARGTGYEQYF. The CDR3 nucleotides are TGTGCCAGAGGGACTGGCTACGAGCAGTACTTC.

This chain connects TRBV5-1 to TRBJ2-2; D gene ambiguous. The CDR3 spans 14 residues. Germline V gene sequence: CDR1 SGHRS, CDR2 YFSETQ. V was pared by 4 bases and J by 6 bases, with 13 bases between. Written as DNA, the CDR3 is TGCGCCAGCAGCCCGACTGGCCAGGCCGGGGAGCTGTTTTTT. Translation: CASSPTGQAGELFF.

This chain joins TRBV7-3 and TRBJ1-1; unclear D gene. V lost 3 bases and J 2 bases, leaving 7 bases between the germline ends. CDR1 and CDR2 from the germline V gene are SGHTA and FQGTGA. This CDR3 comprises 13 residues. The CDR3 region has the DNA TGTGCCAGCAGCTTCACAGCCAACACTGAAGCTTTCTTT. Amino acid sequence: CASSFTANTEAFF.

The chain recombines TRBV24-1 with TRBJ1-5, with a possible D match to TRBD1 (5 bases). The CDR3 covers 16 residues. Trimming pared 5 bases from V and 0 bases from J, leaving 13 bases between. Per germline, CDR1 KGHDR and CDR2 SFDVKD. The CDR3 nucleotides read TGTGCCACCAGTGGGGGGACGGGACCTAGCAATCAGCCCCAGCATTTT. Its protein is CATSGGTGPSNQPQHF.

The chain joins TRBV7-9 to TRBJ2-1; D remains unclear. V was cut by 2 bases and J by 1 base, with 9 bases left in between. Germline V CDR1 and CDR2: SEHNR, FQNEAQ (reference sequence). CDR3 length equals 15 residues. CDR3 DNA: TGTGCCAGCAGCTTAAAGCAGATATCCTACAATGAGCAGTTCTTC. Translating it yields CASSLKQISYNEQFF. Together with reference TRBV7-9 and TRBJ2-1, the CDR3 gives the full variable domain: DTGVSQNPRHKITKRGQNVTFRCDPISEHNRLYWYRQTLGQGPEFLTYFQNEAQLEKSRLLSDRFSAERPKGSFSTLEIQRTEQGDSAMYLCASSLKQISYNEQFFGPGTRLTVL.

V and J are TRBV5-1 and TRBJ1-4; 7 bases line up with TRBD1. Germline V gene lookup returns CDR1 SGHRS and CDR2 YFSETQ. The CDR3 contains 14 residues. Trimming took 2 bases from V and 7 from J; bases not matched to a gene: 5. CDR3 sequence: CASSFRDSFEKLFF. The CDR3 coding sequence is TGCGCCAGCAGCTTCCGGGACAGCTTTGAAAAACTGTTTTTT.

CDR3 amino acids: CASSSGSPRGYGYTF. Here the CDR3 DNA reads TGTGCCAGCTCGTCTGGAAGCCCACGGGGCTATGGCTACACCTTC. The chain carries TRBV18 and TRBJ1-2, with D hard to call. The length of the CDR3 is 15 residues. V was trimmed by 6 bases and J by 4 bases, leaving 18 bases between them. Germline lookup yields CDR1 KGHSH and CDR2 LQKENI.

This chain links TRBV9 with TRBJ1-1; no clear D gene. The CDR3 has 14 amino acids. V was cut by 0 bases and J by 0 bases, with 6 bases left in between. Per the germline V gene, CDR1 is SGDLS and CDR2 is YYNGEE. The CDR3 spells CASSVVAVNTEAFF. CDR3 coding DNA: TGTGCCAGCAGCGTAGTGGCGGTGAACACTGAAGCTTTCTTT.

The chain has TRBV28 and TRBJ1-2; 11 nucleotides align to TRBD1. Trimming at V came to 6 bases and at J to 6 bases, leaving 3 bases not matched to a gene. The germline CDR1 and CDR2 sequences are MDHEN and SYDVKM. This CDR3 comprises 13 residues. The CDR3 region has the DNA TGTGCCAGCAGCCCGGGACAGGGGGATGGCTACACCTTC. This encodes CASSPGQGDGYTF.

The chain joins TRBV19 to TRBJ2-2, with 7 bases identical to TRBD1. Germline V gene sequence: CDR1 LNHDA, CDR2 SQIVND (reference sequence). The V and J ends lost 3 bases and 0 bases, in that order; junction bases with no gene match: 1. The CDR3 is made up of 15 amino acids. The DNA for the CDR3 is TGTGCCAGTAGTATTACAGGGGCGAACACCGGGGAGCTGTTTTTT. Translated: CASSITGANTGELFF.

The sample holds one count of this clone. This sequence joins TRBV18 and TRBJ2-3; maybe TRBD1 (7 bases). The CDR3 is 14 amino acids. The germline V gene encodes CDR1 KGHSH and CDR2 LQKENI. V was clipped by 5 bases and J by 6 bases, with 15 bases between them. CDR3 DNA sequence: TGTGCCAGCTCATGGAGGGGGCTCCGGGATACGCAGTATTTT. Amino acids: CASSWRGLRDTQYF.

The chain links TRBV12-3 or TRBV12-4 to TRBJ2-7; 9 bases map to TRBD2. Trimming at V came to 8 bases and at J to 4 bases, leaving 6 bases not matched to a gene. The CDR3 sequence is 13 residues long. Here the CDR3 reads CASLGLAGYEQYF. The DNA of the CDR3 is TGTGCCAGCCTGGGCCTAGCGGGGTACGAGCAGTACTTC.

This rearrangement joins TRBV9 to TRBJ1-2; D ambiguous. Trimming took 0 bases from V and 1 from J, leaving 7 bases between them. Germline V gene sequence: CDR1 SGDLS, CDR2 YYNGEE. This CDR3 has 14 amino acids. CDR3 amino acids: CASSVAGGNYGYTF. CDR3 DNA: TGTGCCAGCAGCGTAGCCGGAGGTAACTATGGCTACACCTTC.

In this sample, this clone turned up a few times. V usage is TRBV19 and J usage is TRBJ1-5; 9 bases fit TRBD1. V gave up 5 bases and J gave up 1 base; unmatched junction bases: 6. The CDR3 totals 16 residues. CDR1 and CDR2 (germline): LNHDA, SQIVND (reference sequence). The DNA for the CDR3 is TGTGCCAGTAGTCCTCTGGACAGGGGAAGCAATCAGCCCCAGCATTTT. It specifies CASSPLDRGSNQPQHF.

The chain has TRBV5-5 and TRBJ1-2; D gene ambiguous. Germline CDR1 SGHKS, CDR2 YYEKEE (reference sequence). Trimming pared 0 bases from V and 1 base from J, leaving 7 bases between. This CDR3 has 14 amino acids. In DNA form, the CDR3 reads TGTGCCAGCAGCTTGGCGCCTTTTAACTATGGCTACACCTTC. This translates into CASSLAPFNYGYTF.

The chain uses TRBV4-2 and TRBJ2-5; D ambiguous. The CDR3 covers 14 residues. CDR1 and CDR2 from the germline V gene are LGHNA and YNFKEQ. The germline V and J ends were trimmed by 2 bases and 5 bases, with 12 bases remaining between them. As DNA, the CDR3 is TGTGCCAGCAGCCAATATCTGGGTCAGGAGACCCAGTACTTC. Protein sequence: CASSQYLGQETQYF.

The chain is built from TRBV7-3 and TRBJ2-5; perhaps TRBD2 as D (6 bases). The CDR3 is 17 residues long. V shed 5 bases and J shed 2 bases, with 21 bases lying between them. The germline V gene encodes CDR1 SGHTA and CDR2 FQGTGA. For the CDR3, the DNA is TGTGCCAGCAGCCCCGGGATGGGGGGTGCGGGTCAAGAGACCCAGTACTTC. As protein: CASSPGMGGAGQETQYF. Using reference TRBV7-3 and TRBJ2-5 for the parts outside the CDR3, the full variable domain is GAGVSQTPSNKVTEKGKYVELRCDPISGHTALYWYRQSLGQGPEFLIYFQGTGAADDSGLPNDRFFAVRPEGSVSTLKIQRTERGDSAVYLCASSPGMGGAGQETQYFGPGTRLLVL.